The 3 T cell receptor beta chains in this list originate from one sample, sequenced in a study of T cell responses to AZD1222 COVID-19 vaccine. The protocol was immunoSEQ multiplex PCR, while the TCRdb copy is restricted to in-frame clones and leaves out a portion. Of 120,000 or so clones listed, 85% to 90% were seen once; the top ten hold around 10%. The input for sequencing was peripheral blood, taken on day 0 of MenACWY control vaccination. Receptors originate from an adult in good health.

The gene calls are TRBV11-3 and TRBJ2-1; 7 nucleotides line up with TRBD2. The germline gives CDR1 SGHNT, CDR2 YENEEA. This CDR3 is built from 15 residues. V lost 5 bases to trimming and J lost 4 bases; unmatched junction nucleotides: 8. The CDR3 sequence: CASSGGGRGYNEQFF. The CDR3 region has the DNA TGTGCCAGCAGCGGTGGCGGGAGAGGGTACAATGAGCAGTTCTTC.

The rearrangement joins TRBV30 to TRBJ1-5; 7 nucleotides match TRBD1. Looked up from germline, CDR1 is GTSNPN and CDR2 is SVGIG (reference sequence). This CDR3 region has 13 residues. The junction had 10 bases not matched to a gene; V was cut back by 7 bases and J by 7 bases. The CDR3 here is CASATGAEQPQHF. CDR3 DNA sequence: TGTGCCTCAGCCACAGGGGCGGAGCAGCCCCAGCATTTT.

The chain uses TRBV2 and TRBJ2-1; no clear D. Deletions cut 6 bases from V and 4 bases from J, with 4 bases between. Germline CDR1 is SNHLY and CDR2 is FYNNEI. This CDR3 contains 11 residues. CDR3 nucleotides: TGTGCCAGCAGGACTTACAATGAGCAGTTCTTC. Amino acids: CASRTYNEQFF.